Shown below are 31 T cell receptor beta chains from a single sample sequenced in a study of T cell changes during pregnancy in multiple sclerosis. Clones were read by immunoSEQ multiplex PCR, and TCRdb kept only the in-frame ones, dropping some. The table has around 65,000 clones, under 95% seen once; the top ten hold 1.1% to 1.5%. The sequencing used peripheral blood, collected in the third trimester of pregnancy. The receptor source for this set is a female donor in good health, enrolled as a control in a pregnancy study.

This CDR3 is CASSQIKGTAIYEQYF. The CDR3 coding sequence is TGCGCCAGCAGCCAAATAAAAGGGACAGCCATCTACGAGCAGTACTTC. This chain joins TRBV4-1 and TRBJ2-7; 7 positions agree with TRBD1. Trimming at V came to 2 bases and at J to 3 bases, leaving 10 bases not matched to a gene. This CDR3 has 16 amino acids. CDR1 and CDR2 (germline): MGHRA, YSYEKL.

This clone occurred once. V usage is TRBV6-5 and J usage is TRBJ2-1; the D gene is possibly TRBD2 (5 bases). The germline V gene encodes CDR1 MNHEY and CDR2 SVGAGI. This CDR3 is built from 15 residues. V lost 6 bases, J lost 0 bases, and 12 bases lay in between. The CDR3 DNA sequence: TGTGCCAGCAGGTCGGGCGGAGGCTCCTACAATGAGCAGTTCTTC. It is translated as CASRSGGGSYNEQFF.

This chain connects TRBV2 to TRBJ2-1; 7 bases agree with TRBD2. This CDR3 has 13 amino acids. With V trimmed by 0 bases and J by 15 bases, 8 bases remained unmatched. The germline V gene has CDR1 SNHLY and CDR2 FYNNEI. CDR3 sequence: CASSEALRLAPFF. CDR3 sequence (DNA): TGTGCCAGCAGTGAAGCTCTCCGACTAGCCCCGTTCTTC.

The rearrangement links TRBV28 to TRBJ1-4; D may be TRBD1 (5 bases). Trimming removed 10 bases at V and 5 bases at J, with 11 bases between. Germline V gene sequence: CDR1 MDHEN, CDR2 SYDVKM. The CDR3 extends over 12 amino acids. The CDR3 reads CATREGNEKLFF. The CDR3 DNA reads TGTGCCACCCGGGAGGGGAATGAAAAACTGTTTTTT.

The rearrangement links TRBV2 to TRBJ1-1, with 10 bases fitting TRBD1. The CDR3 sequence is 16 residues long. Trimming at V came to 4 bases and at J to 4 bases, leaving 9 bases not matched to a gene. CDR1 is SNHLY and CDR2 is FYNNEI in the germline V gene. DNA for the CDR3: TGTGCCAGCAGTGCGACAGGGGGCGCGGGGAGCACTGAAGCTTTCTTT. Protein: CASSATGGAGSTEAFF.

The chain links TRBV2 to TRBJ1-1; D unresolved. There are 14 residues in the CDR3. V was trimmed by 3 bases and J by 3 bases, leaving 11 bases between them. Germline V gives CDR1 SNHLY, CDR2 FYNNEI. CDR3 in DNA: TGTGCCAGCAGTGAGTTATCCCTTCACACTGAAGCTTTCTTT. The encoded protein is CASSELSLHTEAFF.

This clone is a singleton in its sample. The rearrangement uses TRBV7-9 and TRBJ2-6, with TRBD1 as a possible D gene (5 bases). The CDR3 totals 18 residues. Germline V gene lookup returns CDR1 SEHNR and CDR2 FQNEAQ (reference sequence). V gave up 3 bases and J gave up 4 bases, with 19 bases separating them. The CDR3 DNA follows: TGTGCCAGCAGCTTTTCAAGGGGCAGCGAATGGGGGGCCAACGTCCTGACTTTC. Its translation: CASSFSRGSEWGANVLTF.

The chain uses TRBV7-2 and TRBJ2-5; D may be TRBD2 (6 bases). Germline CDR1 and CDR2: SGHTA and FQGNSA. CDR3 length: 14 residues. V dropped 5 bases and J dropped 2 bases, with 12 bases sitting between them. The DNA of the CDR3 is TGTGCCAGCAGCCGGGGGACTGTACAAGAGACCCAGTACTTC. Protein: CASSRGTVQETQYF.

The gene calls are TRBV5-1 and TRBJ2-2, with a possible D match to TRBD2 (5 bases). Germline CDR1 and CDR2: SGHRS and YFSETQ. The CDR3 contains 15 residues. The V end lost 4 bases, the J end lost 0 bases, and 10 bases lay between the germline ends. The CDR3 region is CASSSLATNTGELFF. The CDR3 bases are TGCGCCAGCAGCAGCCTAGCCACGAACACCGGGGAGCTGTTTTTT.

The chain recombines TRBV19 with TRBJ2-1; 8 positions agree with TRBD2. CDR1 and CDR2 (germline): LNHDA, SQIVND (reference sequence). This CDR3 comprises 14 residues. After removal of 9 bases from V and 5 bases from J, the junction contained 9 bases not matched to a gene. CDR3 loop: CASSKTSANNEQFF. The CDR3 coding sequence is TGTGCCAGCTCGAAGACTAGCGCAAACAATGAGCAGTTCTTC.

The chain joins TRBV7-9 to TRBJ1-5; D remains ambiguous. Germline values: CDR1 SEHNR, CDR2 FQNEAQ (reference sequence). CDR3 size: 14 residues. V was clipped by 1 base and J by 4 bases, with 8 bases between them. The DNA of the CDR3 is TGTGCCAGCAGCTTAGGCAGGAATAATCAGCCCCAGCATTTT. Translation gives CASSLGRNNQPQHF.

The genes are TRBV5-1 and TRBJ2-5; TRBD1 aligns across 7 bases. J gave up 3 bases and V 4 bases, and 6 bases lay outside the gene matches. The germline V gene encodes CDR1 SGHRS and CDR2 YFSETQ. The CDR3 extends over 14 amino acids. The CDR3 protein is CASSEGARKETQYF. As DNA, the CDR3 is TGCGCCAGCAGCGAGGGGGCTCGAAAAGAGACCCAGTACTTC. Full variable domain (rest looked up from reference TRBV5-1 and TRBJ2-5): KAGVTQTPRYLIKTRGQQVTLSCSPISGHRSVSWYQQTPGQGLQFLFEYFSETQRNKGNFPGRFSGRQFSNSRSEMNVSTLELGDSALYLCASSEGARKETQYFGPGTRLLVL.

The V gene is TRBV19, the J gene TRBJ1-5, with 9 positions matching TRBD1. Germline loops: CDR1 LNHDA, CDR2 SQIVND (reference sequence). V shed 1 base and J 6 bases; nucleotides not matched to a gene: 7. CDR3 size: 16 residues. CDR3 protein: CASSIGGTGLSQPQHF. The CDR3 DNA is TGTGCCAGTAGTATAGGCGGGACAGGGTTAAGTCAGCCCCAGCATTTT.

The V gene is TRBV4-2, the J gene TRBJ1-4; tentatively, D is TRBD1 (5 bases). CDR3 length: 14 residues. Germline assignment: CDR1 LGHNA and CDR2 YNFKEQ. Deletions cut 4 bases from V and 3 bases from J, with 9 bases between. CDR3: CASSLWGPNEKLFF. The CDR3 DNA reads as TGTGCCAGCAGCCTATGGGGCCCTAATGAAAAACTGTTTTTT.

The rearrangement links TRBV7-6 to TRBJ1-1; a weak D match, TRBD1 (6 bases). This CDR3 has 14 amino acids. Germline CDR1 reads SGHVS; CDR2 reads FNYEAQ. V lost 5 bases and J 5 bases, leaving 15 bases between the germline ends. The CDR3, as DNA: TGTGCCAGCAGCCTCTCCGACAGGTGGACTGAAGCTTTCTTT. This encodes CASSLSDRWTEAFF.

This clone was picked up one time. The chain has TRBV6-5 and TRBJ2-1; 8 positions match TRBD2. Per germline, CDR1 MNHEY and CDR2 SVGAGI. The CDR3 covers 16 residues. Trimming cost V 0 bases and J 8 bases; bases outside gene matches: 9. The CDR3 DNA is TGTGCCAGCAGTTACTCCGGGGGGGCCTCTTACTATGAGCAGTTCTTC. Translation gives CASSYSGGASYYEQFF.

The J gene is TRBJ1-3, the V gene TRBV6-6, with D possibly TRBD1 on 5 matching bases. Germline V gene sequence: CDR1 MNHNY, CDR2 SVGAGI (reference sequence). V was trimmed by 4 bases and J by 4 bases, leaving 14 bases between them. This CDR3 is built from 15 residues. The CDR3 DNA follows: TGTGCCAGCAGTTGGGCCGAGACAGACGGAAACACCATATATTTT. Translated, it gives CASSWAETDGNTIYF.

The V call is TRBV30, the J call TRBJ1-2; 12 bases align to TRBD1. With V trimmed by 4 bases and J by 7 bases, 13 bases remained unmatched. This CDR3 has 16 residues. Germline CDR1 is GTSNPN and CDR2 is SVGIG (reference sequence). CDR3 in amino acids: CAWIINWGQGASGYTF. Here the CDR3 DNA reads TGTGCCTGGATCATCAACTGGGGACAGGGGGCGTCTGGCTACACCTTC.

CDR3 DNA sequence: TGTGCCAGCAGCGCCCGAGGGGGACAGAGCTACGAGCAGTACTTC. It codes for CASSARGGQSYEQYF. V and J are TRBV11-1 and TRBJ2-7; 7 positions agree with TRBD1. V dropped 5 bases and J dropped 3; count of bases not matched to a gene: 10. The CDR3 spans 15 residues. CDR1 SGHAT and CDR2 FQDESV come from the germline V gene (reference sequence).

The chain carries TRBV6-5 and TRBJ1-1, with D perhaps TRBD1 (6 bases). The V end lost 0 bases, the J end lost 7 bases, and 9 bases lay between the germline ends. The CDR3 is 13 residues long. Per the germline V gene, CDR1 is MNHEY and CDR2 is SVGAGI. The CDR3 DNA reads TGTGCCAGCAGTTACTCGGACAGAAATGAAGCTTTCTTT. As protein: CASSYSDRNEAFF.

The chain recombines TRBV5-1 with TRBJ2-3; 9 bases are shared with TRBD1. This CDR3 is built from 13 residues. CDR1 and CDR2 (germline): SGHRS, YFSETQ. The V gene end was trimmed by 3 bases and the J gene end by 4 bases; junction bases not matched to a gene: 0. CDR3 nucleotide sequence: TGCGCCAGCAGCTACAGGGGGCCAGATACGCAGTATTTT. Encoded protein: CASSYRGPDTQYF.

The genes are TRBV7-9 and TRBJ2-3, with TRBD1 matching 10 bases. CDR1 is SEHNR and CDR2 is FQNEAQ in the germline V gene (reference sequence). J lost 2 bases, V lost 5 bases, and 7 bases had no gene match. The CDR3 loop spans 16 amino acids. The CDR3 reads CASSPGDRGYTDTQYF. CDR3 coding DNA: TGTGCCAGCAGCCCGGGGGACAGGGGATACACAGATACGCAGTATTTT.

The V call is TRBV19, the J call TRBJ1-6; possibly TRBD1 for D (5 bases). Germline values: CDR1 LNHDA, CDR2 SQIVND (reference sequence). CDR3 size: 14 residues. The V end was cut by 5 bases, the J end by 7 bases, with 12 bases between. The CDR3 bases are TGTGCCAGTAGTTGGGCAGGGTCAAATTCACCCCTCCACTTT. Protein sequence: CASSWAGSNSPLHF.

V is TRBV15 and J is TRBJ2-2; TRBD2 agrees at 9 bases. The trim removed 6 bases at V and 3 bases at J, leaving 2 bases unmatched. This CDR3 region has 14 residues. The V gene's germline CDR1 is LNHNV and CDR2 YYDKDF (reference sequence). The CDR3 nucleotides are TGTGCCACCAGTTTAGCGGGGGACACCGGGGAGCTGTTTTTT. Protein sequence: CATSLAGDTGELFF. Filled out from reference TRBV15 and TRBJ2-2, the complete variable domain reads DAMVIQNPRYQVTQFGKPVTLSCSQTLNHNVMYWYQQKSSQAPKLLFHYYDKDFNNEADTPDNFQSRRPNTSFCFLDIRSPGLGDTAMYLCATSLAGDTGELFFGEGSRLTVL.

This CDR3 is CASSQDQDTGELFF. In DNA form, the CDR3 reads TGCGCCAGCAGCCAAGATCAGGACACCGGGGAGCTGTTTTTT. The chain joins TRBV4-3 to TRBJ2-2; the D is unclear. Germline-derived CDR1 and CDR2 are LGHNA and YSLEER. The CDR3 has 14 residues. The germline V and J ends were trimmed by 0 bases and 3 bases, with 5 bases remaining between them.

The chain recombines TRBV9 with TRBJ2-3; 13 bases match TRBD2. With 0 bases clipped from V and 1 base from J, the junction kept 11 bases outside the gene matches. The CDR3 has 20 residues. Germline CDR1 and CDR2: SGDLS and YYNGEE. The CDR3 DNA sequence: TGTGCCAGCAGCGTAGGCACTAGCGGGGGGGCGGGGGCGCGCACAGATACGCAGTATTTT. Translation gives CASSVGTSGGAGARTDTQYF.

In DNA form, the CDR3 reads TGTGCCAGCAGCTGGACAGGGACTAATGAAAAACTGTTTTTT. This translates into CASSWTGTNEKLFF. The chain recombines TRBV7-8 with TRBJ1-4; TRBD1 matches 8 bases. The CDR3 spans 14 residues. After removal of 4 bases from V and 2 bases from J, the junction contained 0 bases not matched to a gene. Germline CDR1 reads SGHVS; CDR2 reads FQNEAQ.

This chain's CDR3 is CASSSPRTEAFF. In nucleotides, the CDR3 is TGTGCCAGCAGTTCCCCCCGGACAGAAGCTTTCTTT. The rearrangement joins TRBV28 to TRBJ1-1; possibly TRBD1 for D (5 bases). Germline V CDR1 and CDR2: MDHEN, SYDVKM. This CDR3 has 12 amino acids. The V and J ends lost 4 bases and 8 bases respectively, with 11 bases between them. The full variable domain, its missing parts supplied by reference TRBV28 and TRBJ1-1, is DVKVTQSSRYLVKRTGEKVFLECVQDMDHENMFWYRQDPGLGLRLIYFSYDVKMKEKGDIPEGYSVSREKKERFSLILESASTNQTSMYLCASSSPRTEAFFGQGTRLTVV.

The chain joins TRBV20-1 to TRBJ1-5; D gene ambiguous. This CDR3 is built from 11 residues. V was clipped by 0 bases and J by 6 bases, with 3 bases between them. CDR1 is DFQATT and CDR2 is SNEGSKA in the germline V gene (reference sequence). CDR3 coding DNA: TGCAGTGCTAGAGATCGTCAGCCCCAGCATTTT. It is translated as CSARDRQPQHF.

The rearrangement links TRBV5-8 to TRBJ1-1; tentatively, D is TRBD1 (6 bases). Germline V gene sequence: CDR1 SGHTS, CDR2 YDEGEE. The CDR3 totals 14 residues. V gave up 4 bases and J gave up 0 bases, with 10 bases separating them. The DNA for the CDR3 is TGTGCCAGCAGCCCGGGACAAATGAACACTGAAGCTTTCTTT. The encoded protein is CASSPGQMNTEAFF.

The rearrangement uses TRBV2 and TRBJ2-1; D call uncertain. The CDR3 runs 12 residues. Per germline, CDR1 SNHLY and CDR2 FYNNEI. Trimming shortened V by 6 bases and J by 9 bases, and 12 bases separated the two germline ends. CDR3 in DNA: TGTGCCAGCAGCCCCGGGTTGTCTGAGCAGTTCTTC. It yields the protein CASSPGLSEQFF.